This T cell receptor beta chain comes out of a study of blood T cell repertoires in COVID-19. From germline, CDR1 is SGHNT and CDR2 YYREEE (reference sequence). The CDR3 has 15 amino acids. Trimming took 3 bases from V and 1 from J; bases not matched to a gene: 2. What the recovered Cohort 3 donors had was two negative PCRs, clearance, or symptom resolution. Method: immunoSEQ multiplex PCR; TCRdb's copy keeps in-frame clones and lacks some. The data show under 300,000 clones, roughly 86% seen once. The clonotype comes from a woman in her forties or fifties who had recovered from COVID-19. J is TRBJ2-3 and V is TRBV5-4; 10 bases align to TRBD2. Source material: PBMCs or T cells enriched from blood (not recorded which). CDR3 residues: CASSSGTSGTDTQYF. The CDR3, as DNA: TGTGCCAGCAGCTCTGGGACTAGCGGCACAGATACGCAGTATTTT.